This TCR beta chain was sequenced during a study of cytomegalovirus exposure and HLA in healthy donors. This CDR3 contains 15 residues. Per the germline V gene, CDR1 is SGHVT and CDR2 is SQSDAQ. J gave up 5 bases and V 8 bases, and 13 bases lay outside the gene matches. Concerning this clone itself: Its antigen is not known.

PCR primers comprised 60 Vbeta and 13 Jbeta primers. Produced via immunoSEQ multiplex PCR; TCRdb's table is partial and in-frame only. The table has about 78,000 clones, 72% seen once. Study results and caveats: Presence/absence comparisons presumed near-even sequencing depth among donors. The study designated around 150 TCR beta chains cytomegalovirus-associated. A missense variant in DCLRE1C was later tied to TCR beta V- and J-gene trimming. Associated with HLA alleles at 0.05 false discovery rate in a later analysis were 16,951 TCR beta sequences.

The chain couples TRBV7-4 to TRBJ2-7, with 9 bases matching TRBD1. The sequenced material came from PBMCs. The receptor's source is a woman aged 40 to 55 in good health and CMV-seropositive. The CDR3 region is CASEIPGQGTNEQYF. CDR3 nucleotides: TGTGCCAGCGAAATCCCGGGACAGGGAACCAACGAGCAGTACTTC.